The rows below give T cell receptor beta chains drawn from one sample of a study of cytomegalovirus exposure and HLA in healthy donors. The data were produced by immunoSEQ multiplex PCR, yet TCRdb's version contains in-frame clones alone and is incomplete. The sample has roughly 120,000 clones, roughly 78% seen once; the top ten hold over 2.5%. The sequenced sample consisted of PBMCs. Every receptor here comes from a male donor in good health and CMV-seronegative. Both conserved end residues are part of each CDR3.

15	TRBV19	TRBJ2-2	CASRSTGKWSGELFF
13	TRBV30	TRBJ1-6	CAWDGQGGSPLHF
14	TRBV11-2	TRBJ2-3	CASSLNLFSDTQYF
16	TRBV5-4	TRBJ2-2	CASSSGTGPHTGELFF
13	TRBV28	TRBJ1-3	CASGTITGNTIYF
15	TRBV5-1	TRBJ2-3	CASSRLAGGSDTQYF
13	TRBV2	TRBJ2-7	CASEGQGLGEQYF
15	TRBV6-5	TRBJ1-1	CASRGRQGMNTEAFF
13	TRBV7-9	TRBJ2-7	CASRPTGEGEQYF
16	TRBV6-1	TRBJ2-3	CASSESLLLDTDTQYF
13	TRBV30	TRBJ2-5	CAWAQGAGETQYF
13	TRBV7-6	TRBJ1-1	CASSKTGGTEAFF
13	TRBV27	TRBJ1-1	CASSLVGGTEAFF
14	TRBV25-1	TRBJ2-1	CASSDSSGSAEQFF
14	TRBV5-1	TRBJ1-3	CASSLSNAGNTIYF
14	TRBV7-9	TRBJ1-4	CASSATGPGEKLFF
15	TRBV19	TRBJ2-7	CATRIGQGVTYEQYF
15	TRBV19	TRBJ2-7	CASSMRGRLGNEQYF
15	TRBV25-1	TRBJ2-2	CASSAQDLDTGELFF
13	TRBV6-6	TRBJ2-2	CASSLGGGGELFF
16	TRBV28	TRBJ2-1	CASSLEGVLSYNEQFF
15	TRBV4-2	TRBJ1-1	CASSLETGMNTEAFF